The clone carrying this T cell receptor beta chain was recorded once. Antigen: not known. Clones were sequenced by immunoSEQ multiplex PCR, and TCRdb holds only the in-frame ones, with some missing. The sample has several thousand clones; 82% are singletons. The entry originates in a study of immune evolution from preneoplasia to lung adenocarcinoma. Turning to the study itself: HLA loss of heterozygosity: around 6.5% AIS, about 14% MIA, around 35% ADC, none AAH.

Study-level findings and limits: Top clone frequencies peaked in normal lung, apparently declining through invasive adenocarcinoma.

Nucleic acids came from premalignant or tumor cells enriched by macro-dissection. The CDR3 length is 16 residues. V lost 5 bases, J lost 0 bases, and 11 bases lay in between. Per germline, CDR1 SGHVS and CDR2 FQNEAQ. J is TRBJ2-6 and V is TRBV7-8; D is unresolved. The receptor's source is a person aged 65 to 85 with lung adenocarcinoma. Sequenced material: FFPE minimally invasive lung adenocarcinoma tissue. The CDR3 coding sequence is TGTGCCAGCAGCCCTTACGGTGCCTCTGGGGCCAACGTCCTGACTTTC. Protein: CASSPYGASGANVLTF.